One sample yielded the 22 T cell receptor beta chains listed below, sequenced in a study of CD8 T cells in Susac syndrome. Random hexamers were used to reverse transcribe an amount of roughly 0.45 to 1 ug RNA. In TCRdb, the immunoSEQ multiplex PCR reads were re-called with MiXCR into one record per CDR3 protein. The table has around 130,000 distinct CDR3 sequences, about 95% seen once. Sequenced input: CD4+ T cells from PBMCs. The source is a human donor in good health.

The chain recombines TRBV19 with TRBJ2-7; no definite D call. Per the germline V gene, CDR1 is LNHDA and CDR2 is SQIVND (reference sequence). CDR3 length: 14 amino acids. Trimming left V 4 bases short and J 0 bases short, with 10 bases between. The CDR3 DNA reads as TGTGCCAGTAGTAGAGGCCCGGACTCCTACGAGCAGTACTTC. It specifies CASSRGPDSYEQYF.

V and J are TRBV5-1 and TRBJ2-7; D not certain. The CDR3 totals 12 residues. Trimming removed 4 bases at V and 3 bases at J, with 8 bases between. Germline-derived CDR1 and CDR2 are SGHRS and YFSETQ. The CDR3 DNA sequence: TGCGCCAGCAGCACCTCTAGCTACGAGCAGTACTTC. It specifies CASSTSSYEQYF.

The V gene is TRBV3-1, the J gene TRBJ1-2, with TRBD1 matching 9 bases. The CDR3 extends over 14 amino acids. With V trimmed by 6 bases and J by 7 bases, 9 bases remained unmatched. Germline CDR1 LGHDT, CDR2 YNNKEL (reference sequence). The CDR3 DNA follows: TGTGCCAGCAGTCCCCTCGACAGGGGGGGTGGCTACACCTTC. Residues: CASSPLDRGGGYTF. The whole variable domain, filled in from reference TRBV3-1 and TRBJ1-2, reads DTAVSQTPKYLVTQMGNDKSIKCEQNLGHDTMYWYKQDSKKFLKIMFSYNNKELIINETVPNRFSPKSPDKAHLNLHINSLELGDSAVYFCASSPLDRGGGYTFGSGTRLTVV.

This rearrangement joins TRBV3-1 to TRBJ2-1; D is ambiguous. V was trimmed by 5 bases and J by 10 bases, leaving 12 bases between them. From germline, CDR1 is LGHDT and CDR2 YNNKEL (reference sequence). The length of the CDR3 is 12 residues. The CDR3 protein is CASSGPDGEQFF. The CDR3 DNA reads as TGTGCCAGCAGCGGACCCGACGGGGAGCAGTTCTTC.

The chain joins TRBV15 to TRBJ2-2, with D possibly matching TRBD1 (5 bases). V was pared by 0 bases and J by 5 bases, with 7 bases between. CDR1 is LNHNV, CDR2 YYDKDF, per germline (reference sequence). The CDR3 covers 14 residues. The CDR3 DNA sequence: TGTGCCACCAGCAGAGATCAGGGTACCGGGGAGCTGTTTTTT. Protein sequence: CATSRDQGTGELFF.

This chain connects TRBV19 to TRBJ2-3; maybe TRBD2 (5 bases). The CDR3 is 15 amino acids. Germline loops: CDR1 LNHDA, CDR2 SQIVND (reference sequence). V shed 6 bases and J shed 0 bases, with 13 bases lying between them. CDR3 in amino acids: CASRGGSPSTDTQYF. The CDR3 DNA follows: TGTGCCAGTAGGGGCGGGTCCCCTAGCACAGATACGCAGTATTTT.

CDR3: CASRSSTSGNTIYF. The CDR3 region has the DNA TGTGCCAGCAGGTCCTCGACCTCTGGAAACACCATATATTTT. The chain is built from TRBV6-5 and TRBJ1-3; no clear D gene. The CDR3 contains 14 residues. V gave up 6 bases and J gave up 0 bases, with 9 bases separating them. Germline V gene lookup returns CDR1 MNHEY and CDR2 SVGAGI.

The V and J genes are TRBV3-1 and TRBJ1-2; D is unclear. Trimming pared 7 bases from V and 0 bases from J, leaving 6 bases between. This CDR3 region has 12 residues. The germline gives CDR1 LGHDT, CDR2 YNNKEL (reference sequence). CDR3 in amino acids: CASTSPNYGYTF. In DNA form, the CDR3 reads TGTGCCAGCACCTCCCCTAACTATGGCTACACCTTC.

The chain couples TRBV7-2 to TRBJ2-5; tentative D call: TRBD1 (5 bases). With 0 bases removed from V and 10 bases from J, the gap between germline ends came to 9 bases. This CDR3 region has 12 residues. Germline CDR1 reads SGHTA; CDR2 reads FQGNSA. The CDR3 DNA reads as TGTGCCAGCAGCTTAGCGTGGGGCGTCCAGTACTTC. As protein: CASSLAWGVQYF.

This clonotype turned up a few times. V and J are TRBV6-2 or TRBV6-3 and TRBJ2-1; the match to TRBD2 covers 9 bases. The CDR3 has 17 amino acids. The junction had 7 bases not matched to a gene; V was cut back by 0 bases and J by 4 bases. The V gene's germline CDR1 is MNHEY and CDR2 SVGEGT. In DNA form, the CDR3 reads TGTGCCAGCAGTTACTCCCCTCCTAGCGGGATATACAATGAGCAGTTCTTC. Translation: CASSYSPPSGIYNEQFF.

This clonotype came up once. The rearrangement joins TRBV30 to TRBJ1-1; maybe TRBD1 (5 bases). Trimming shortened V by 4 bases and J by 4 bases, and 22 bases separated the two germline ends. Germline V CDR1 and CDR2: GTSNPN, SVGIG (reference sequence). CDR3 size: 16 residues. The CDR3, as DNA: TGTGCCTGGACCTACTTGGGGCAGGGAAAGGGCACTGAAGCTTTCTTT. Protein: CAWTYLGQGKGTEAFF.

The chain recombines TRBV28 with TRBJ2-7; D gene ambiguous. The germline V and J ends were trimmed by 4 bases and 5 bases, with 15 bases remaining between them. Germline CDR1 MDHEN, CDR2 SYDVKM. The CDR3 covers 14 residues. For the CDR3, the DNA is TGTGCCAGCAGTTACGCCCGGGTTAGCCACGAGCAGTACTTC. The encoded protein is CASSYARVSHEQYF.

This CDR3 is CASSPGSGPSSYEQYF. The CDR3, as DNA: TGTGCCAGCAGTCCCGGAAGCGGACCTAGCTCCTACGAGCAGTACTTC. V and J are TRBV28 and TRBJ2-7, with D maybe TRBD2 (5 bases). Trimming took off 5 bases at V and 0 bases at J, with 17 bases between the two ends. Germline CDR1 reads MDHEN; CDR2 reads SYDVKM. The CDR3 loop spans 16 amino acids.

The chain uses TRBV28 and TRBJ1-5; a possible D gene is TRBD1 (5 bases). Germline V lookup: CDR1 MDHEN, CDR2 SYDVKM. With 5 bases removed from V and 0 bases from J, the gap between germline ends came to 11 bases. The CDR3 has 15 amino acids. CDR3 sequence: CASSQPTDSNQPQHF. The DNA for the CDR3 is TGTGCCAGCAGTCAACCGACAGATAGCAATCAGCCCCAGCATTTT. The whole variable domain, filled in from reference TRBV28 and TRBJ1-5, reads DVKVTQSSRYLVKRTGEKVFLECVQDMDHENMFWYRQDPGLGLRLIYFSYDVKMKEKGDIPEGYSVSREKKERFSLILESASTNQTSMYLCASSQPTDSNQPQHFGDGTRLSIL.

The chain has TRBV7-2 and TRBJ2-1; TRBD2 might be the D (6 bases). V was trimmed by 4 bases and J by 8 bases, leaving 9 bases between them. The germline CDR1 and CDR2 sequences are SGHTA and FQGNSA. This CDR3 spans 12 amino acids. This chain's CDR3 is CASSSTSYEQFF. The CDR3 coding sequence is TGTGCCAGCAGCTCGACTAGTTATGAGCAGTTCTTC. Looking up the rest from reference TRBV7-2 and TRBJ2-1 gives the full variable domain: GAGVSQSPSNKVTEKGKDVELRCDPISGHTALYWYRQSLGQGLEFLIYFQGNSAPDKSGLPSDRFSAERTGGSVSTLTIQRTQQEDSAVYLCASSSTSYEQFFGPGTRLTVL.

The V and J genes are TRBV20-1 and TRBJ2-4; 9 bases align to TRBD1. V lost 5 bases to trimming and J lost 0 bases; unmatched junction nucleotides: 8. This CDR3 has 16 residues. CDR1 is DFQATT, CDR2 SNEGSKA, per germline (reference sequence). The CDR3 region has the DNA TGCAGTGCTCCCCCGGGACAGGGTTTAGCCAAAAACATTCAGTACTTC. This encodes CSAPPGQGLAKNIQYF.

The CDR3 region is CASSLIGKSTDTQYF. The CDR3 bases are TGTGCCAGCAGTTTAATCGGGAAAAGCACAGATACGCAGTATTTT. The genes are TRBV28 and TRBJ2-3, with a possible D match to TRBD2 (5 bases). V lost 2 bases to trimming and J lost 0 bases, with 9 bases between them. The CDR3 length is 15 residues. Germline CDR1 MDHEN, CDR2 SYDVKM.

In its sample, this clonotype was seen once. The chain carries TRBV14 and TRBJ2-7; no clear D. In germline, CDR1 is SGHDN, CDR2 FVKESK. The CDR3 is 13 residues long. V was trimmed by 0 bases and J by 5 bases, leaving 8 bases between them. The CDR3 is CASSQDWQDEQYF. The CDR3 DNA follows: TGTGCCAGCAGCCAAGATTGGCAGGACGAGCAGTACTTC.

The rearrangement joins TRBV20-1 to TRBJ2-6, with a possible D match to TRBD1 (5 bases). This CDR3 comprises 15 residues. CDR1 DFQATT and CDR2 SNEGSKA come from the germline V gene (reference sequence). Deletions cut 6 bases from V and 1 base from J, with 13 bases between. CDR3 residues: CSARPQGSGANVLTF. CDR3 in DNA: TGCAGTGCCAGACCTCAGGGATCTGGGGCCAACGTCCTGACTTTC.

This chain joins TRBV15 and TRBJ1-3; D is undetermined. The germline V gene encodes CDR1 LNHNV and CDR2 YYDKDF (reference sequence). The V gene lost 0 bases and the J gene lost 0 bases, with 9 bases spanning the gap. This CDR3 comprises 16 residues. The CDR3 DNA reads TGTGCCACCAGCAGAGATTCTACAAACTCTGGAAACACCATATATTTT. It encodes CATSRDSTNSGNTIYF. Filled out from reference TRBV15 and TRBJ1-3, the complete variable domain reads DAMVIQNPRYQVTQFGKPVTLSCSQTLNHNVMYWYQQKSSQAPKLLFHYYDKDFNNEADTPDNFQSRRPNTSFCFLDIRSPGLGDTAMYLCATSRDSTNSGNTIYFGEGSWLTVV.

The V and J genes are TRBV2 and TRBJ1-3, with TRBD1 matching over 8 bases. From germline, CDR1 is SNHLY and CDR2 FYNNEI. This CDR3 is built from 15 residues. V was clipped by 1 base and J by 5 bases; unmatched bases: 4. DNA of the CDR3: TGTGCCAGCAGTGAAGGTGACAGGGGAAGAAACACCATATATTTT. As protein: CASSEGDRGRNTIYF.

This clonotype was counted a single time. This chain uses TRBV5-1 with TRBJ2-2, with no clear D. The CDR3 is 14 residues long. V was pared by 0 bases and J by 7 bases, with 10 bases between. Germline assignment: CDR1 SGHRS and CDR2 YFSETQ. CDR3 protein: CASSLGQSSGELFF. As DNA, the CDR3 is TGCGCCAGCAGCTTGGGCCAGTCCAGCGGGGAGCTGTTTTTT.